This T cell receptor (beta chain) was obtained from a study of cytomegalovirus exposure and HLA in healthy donors (dated 2017 in TCRdb). About the full investigation: An earlier analysis of 587 of the donors reported approximately 260 Gb of sequence data and 95 million to 120 million unique TCR beta sequences obtained from approximately 180 million T cells. The number of donors typed differed by locus, with 629-630 for A, B, C, DRB1 and DQB1, around 500 for DQA1, under 610 for DPA1, and around 450 for DPB1. An early release that covered 500 to 800 HLA-typed donors contained about 290 gigabases of sequencing data and 85 million to 100 million unique TCR sequences. Of the roughly 400 genotyped donors, approximately 81% were placed in the genetic ancestry cluster associated with self-reported Caucasian donors. In a later genetic analysis, genome-wide SNP genotypes for about three fifths of the roughly 670 donors were used, and that subset was treated as a discovery cohort. In the later analysis, no new phenotypic data were used to find candidate immune exposures; instead, reliance was placed on TCR beta sequences and their occurrence across donors. Donor age, sex, ethnicity and CMV serostatus were compiled together with the repertoire data. A separate validation cohort of 100 to 150 different subjects was used in addition to the roughly 670-subject first cohort. A later analysis re-examined previously published TCR beta repertoires from more than 550 donors and added high-resolution HLA genotyping to investigate patterns of TCR occurrence. The study profiled the T cell repertoires of 666 subjects by immunosequencing and related them to cytomegalovirus serostatus. Every discovery cohort repertoire had been produced on one sequencing platform. Among 300 to 500 genotyped donors of the cohort, an average of around 220,000 unique TCR beta nucleotide sequences was sequenced per donor, of which roughly 17% were non-productive. Five DR-DQ haplotypes were treated as single units for association and clustering because of strong linkage in the cohort. High-throughput TCR immunosequencing, statistical association of individual TCRs with disease status, and machine learning were combined to predict cytomegalovirus infection status. The study was designed to test whether signatures of past pathogen exposure could be identified by cataloging public T cell receptors. In an earlier analysis of roughly 600 of the donors, high-throughput TCR beta sequencing was used to judge whether each TCR beta V gene segment behaved as functional or pseudogenic. HLA typing covered class I and class II loci at four-digit resolution. Points the paper makes about the study in general: Most TCR sequences were seen in very few donors, while some public TCRs were found in many individuals. Because counts were too low, about 15 rarely observed V segments, including chromosome 9 orphons, were left out of the earlier analysis of approximately 580 of the donors. In a later genetic analysis, fewer N-insertions in productive TCRs were reported among donors in an Asian-associated ancestry cluster than the 666-donor mean. Linkage disequilibrium might explain the correlated functional status among segregating V segments, but an unknown experimental factor could not be excluded. A cluster of highly shared sequence variants was judged likely to represent a technical artifact of the sequencing pipeline. Because HLA typing was unavailable for some donors at each locus, only the typed subset was used in association tests. V-gene and J-gene trimming of TCR beta chains was associated with a missense DCLRE1C variant in a later genetic analysis, and the association was replicated in an independent cohort. The classifier was reported to diagnose cytomegalovirus status with high specificity and sensitivity in both the original cohort and the validation cohort. In an earlier analysis of around 500 of the donors, most TCR beta V segments appeared in productive rearrangements about 87% or about 30% of the time, broadly matching IMGT annotations. In a later analysis, HLA-associated TCR beta chains showed more clonal expansion and lower generation probabilities than non-associated chains that were equally common. When HLA alleles, especially DR and DQ, strongly co-occurred, TCR associations were difficult to assign to individual alleles. According to a later analysis, most CMV-associated TCR beta chains appeared to be HLA-restricted, and the HLA associations seemed to be driven largely by CMV exposure. For the cohort, immune exposure information was limited to CMV serostatus. Only TCR beta chains were sequenced in this cohort, and the absence of alpha or paired-chain data limited detectable features. Roughly uniform sequencing depth across donors was assumed in presence/absence analyses, although this assumption may not hold. Three of the identified cytomegalovirus-associated TCR beta chains were confirmed in vitro to be specific for cytomegalovirus antigens. The study gave a list of 150 to 200 TCR beta chains associated with cytomegalovirus. Some IMGT-functional V segments, including TRBV6-2 and TRBV6-3, could not be distinguished by the 87-base-pair reads and were therefore excluded. In a later analysis, the rate of TCR association differed among HLA loci, with DRB1 alleles having the most associated TCRs and HLA-C alleles having the fewest. Specific HLA alleles were associated with 15,000 to 20,000 TCR beta sequences at a false discovery rate of 0.05 in a later analysis. The authors suggested that the approach could potentially be extended to other disease states and immunological phenotypes. A further reported finding was that TCR beta sequences accurately predicted the HLA-A and HLA-B alleles for most subjects in the first cohort. According to a later analysis, parvovirus B19, influenza, CMV and Epstein-Barr virus appeared linked to several top co-occurrence clusters.

The cohort consisted of 600 to 700 healthy bone marrow donors. At the time of sampling, every cohort member was nominally healthy, though immune exposures that went unrecorded were likely present. The donor was CMV seropositive and belonged to the group of 250 to 350 seropositive cohort members. A peripheral blood sample was collected from each donor, and TCR beta sequencing was performed on peripheral blood mononuclear cells. The Qiagen DNeasy Blood Extraction Kit was used to extract genomic DNA from the blood cell samples. The method was the immunoSEQ multiplex PCR assay. A mixture of 60 forward primers for TCR Vbeta segments and 13 reverse primers for TCR Jbeta segments was used in the multiplex PCR. The CDR3 region of rearranged TCR beta genes was amplified from genomic DNA by a multiplex PCR assay. The amplified TCR beta libraries were sequenced on the Illumina HiSeq System as 87-base-pair reads. The published analysis was carried out like this. In a later analysis, 77 million or so unique TCR beta chains were counted across the roughly 700 repertoires, and roughly 11 million of these chains were shared by at least two donors. Raw reads were error-corrected and collapsed into unique sequences by a nearest-neighbor algorithm in which closely related sequences were merged to remove PCR and sequencing errors. Alignment of CDR3 sequences to IMGT reference sequences was used to assign V, D and J gene segments. For a sequence to be retained, a match of at least six nucleotides was required to both a V gene segment and a J gene segment. A rearrangement counted as productive if the CDR3 had no stop codons and remained in frame with V and J, and every other rearrangement counted as non-productive. Following IMGT convention, CDR3 was defined as the stretch from the second conserved V-encoded cysteine to the conserved J-encoded phenylalanine. The earlier analysis of about 570 of the donors excluded any sequence lacking an unambiguous match to a single V gene segment. In an earlier analysis of approximately 560 of the donors, a V segment was called functional when productive rearrangements were above 56.7%, and segregating when the standard deviation between donors exceeded 5%. A statistical classification framework was developed to diagnose cytomegalovirus status using the catalog of TCR beta chain sequences. In a later analysis, TCR nucleotide sequences were compared against IMGT/GENE-DB human TR gene sequences so that V and J genes could be assigned. In a later analysis, CDR3 sequences and most-parsimonious VDJ recombination scenarios were assigned using the TCRdist pipeline. In a later analysis, each TCR beta chain was defined by its CDR3 amino acid sequence together with its V-gene family, and reads lacking a unique V-gene family were excluded. To address suspected cross-contamination and a sequencing artifact, a later analysis removed approximately 590 highly shared, low-generation-probability nucleotide sequences. For each public chain, a later analysis derived a clonal expansion index from normalized ranks of inferred template counts within each repertoire. In a later analysis, generation probabilities were computed using a VDJ recombination model fitted to out-of-frame rearrangements, and the results were checked against IGoR. Hypergeometric tests were used in a later analysis to score TCR-TCR, TCR-HLA and TCR-CMV co-occurrence, with a repertoire-size bias correction applied to the TCR pairs. To estimate false discovery rates, a later analysis permuted the HLA or CMV assignments 20 times. In a later analysis, co-occurring TCRs were grouped using DBSCAN, and TCRdist sequence similarity was added for clustering within HLA-allele-positive subsets. Repertoires with fewer than 30,000 or more than 120,000 public chains, plus five repertoires with anomalous nucleotide sharing, were excluded from co-occurrence clustering. The source is immuneACCESS, and TCRdb retained only in-frame sequences with V and J called. Part of the clones is not carried over; for the studies checked, unresolved V genes explain less than half of this, and the remainder is unexplained. From that table come the V and J calls and clone size; the DNA was used to work out D and trimming. In this sample the table shows some 120,000 clones, 83% of which occur a single time. The top ten hold approximately 20% of the sample.

Comments on this clone: Its antigen target is currently unknown. The record has no base qualities; no much larger clone is one base away.

V is cut back by 4 bases and J by 4 bases, with 5 bases in the junction unmatched. According to the germline V gene, CDR1 reads MGHRA and CDR2 reads YSYEKL. Counted from cysteine to phenylalanine, this CDR3 has 14 amino acids. Left in the record is the CDR3 DNA by itself, 42 bases read in frame from the first base. Sequences were obtained from PBMCs. The sequence was obtained from a man in his late teens or twenties in good health and CMV-seropositive. The sequence links TRBV4-1 to TRBJ2-3, and 7 bases in between align with TRBD2. The CDR3 region has the sequence CASSRGLNPDTQYF. The nucleotides are TGCGCCAGCAGCCGGGGACTAAATCCAGATACGCAGTATTTT.